A selection of T cell receptor beta chains follows, all from one sample in a study of blood T cells in healthy people across ages. TCRdb re-derived calls from the 5' RACE reads in MiXCR, one entry per CDR3 protein. The sample carries approximately 850,000 distinct CDR3 sequences, roughly 64% recorded once. Sequenced sample: blood. These receptors originate from a man aged 25-40 years in good health. Each CDR3 is given with its conserved first and last residue. The D gene is left open where the match is weak. Only some rows state a clone size, as once, few, many or a class for expanded clones.

TRBD2	TRBJ2-7	15	-	TRBV7-2	CASSLDSSGEYEQYF	TGTGCCAGCAGCCTCGACTCTAGCGGTGAATACGAGCAGTACTTC
-	TRBJ1-5	12	few	TRBV20-1	CSATGGNQPQHF	TGCAGTGCTACCGGGGGCAATCAGCCCCAGCATTTT
-	TRBJ2-1	15	few	TRBV7-6	CASSLGTSPSGEQFF	TGTGCCAGCAGCCTCGGGACCTCCCCCTCCGGTGAGCAGTTCTTC
-	TRBJ1-2	14	-	TRBV9	CASSAGTSVYGYTF	TGTGCCAGCAGCGCCGGGACATCCGTCTATGGCTACACCTTC
-	TRBJ2-1	16	few	TRBV2	CASSGDGNAYVGGQFF	TGTGCCAGCAGTGGGGACGGAAACGCATACGTTGGAGGGCAGTTCTTC
-	TRBJ1-6	14	-	TRBV7-2	CASSLDFRGAPLHF	TGTGCCAGCAGCTTAGATTTTAGGGGTGCACCCCTCCACTTT
-	TRBJ2-7	11	-	TRBV6-1	CASRYGTEQYF	TGTGCCAGCCGTTATGGAACTGAGCAGTACTTC
-	TRBJ2-3	13	-	TRBV28	CASSPGVADTQYF	TGTGCCAGCAGTCCCGGGGTTGCAGATACGCAGTATTTT
TRBD1	TRBJ1-1	13	-	TRBV20-1	CSASQGANTEAFF	TGCAGTGCTAGTCAGGGGGCAAACACTGAAGCTTTCTTT
TRBD2	TRBJ2-5	13	-	TRBV20-1	CSARIVGEGTQYF	TGCAGTGCTAGGATAGTTGGGGAGGGGACCCAGTACTTC
-	TRBJ1-2	13	many	TRBV27	CASSLSRSYGYTF	TGTGCCAGCAGTTTAAGCAGGAGCTATGGCTACACCTTC
-	TRBJ2-5	13	-	TRBV28	CASSYPKFETQYF	TGTGCCAGCAGCTATCCCAAGTTTGAGACCCAGTACTTC
-	TRBJ1-2	15	-	TRBV28	CASSLPDLANYGYTF	TGTGCCAGCAGTTTACCAGACCTAGCTAACTATGGCTACACCTTC
-	TRBJ2-4	15	-	TRBV5-1	CASSQTWDTENIQYF	TGCGCCAGCAGCCAGACCTGGGACACCGAAAACATTCAGTACTTC
-	TRBJ2-1	15	few	TRBV20-1	CSAPSLESSYNEQFF	TGCAGTGCCCCCTCACTAGAGAGCTCCTACAATGAGCAGTTCTTC
TRBD2	TRBJ2-1	16	-	TRBV27	CASSVDSSGRAETQFF	TGTGCCAGCAGTGTAGACAGCAGCGGGAGGGCCGAGACCCAGTTCTTC
-	TRBJ2-7	13	-	TRBV7-9	CASSPSSFYEQYF	TGTGCCAGCAGCCCTAGTAGTTTCTACGAGCAGTACTTC
TRBD2	TRBJ2-2	14	-	TRBV29-1	CSVKSGLVAGELFF	TGCAGCGTTAAATCGGGACTAGTGGCCGGGGAGCTGTTTTTT
-	TRBJ2-1	16	few	TRBV4-2	CASSQEPETEYNEQFF	TGTGCCAGCAGCCAAGAACCCGAGACAGAGTACAATGAGCAGTTCTTC
-	TRBJ2-1	14	few	TRBV9	CASSPRPDLNEQFF	TGTGCCAGCAGCCCCCGACCAGATTTGAATGAGCAGTTCTTC